The present entry profiles one TCR beta chain with its context. The data belong to a study of blood T cell repertoires in COVID-19. Background on the study: Samples of COVID-19 (acute and convalescent) were obtained from the United States, Italy and Spain. PBMCs, B-cell-depleted T cells, or T cells were the source of the cDNA or gDNA that made up the material.

Trimming removed 3 bases from V and 1 base from J; junction bases left unmatched: 6. CDR1 DFQATT and CDR2 SNEGSKA come from the germline V gene (reference sequence). The CDR3 totals 16 residues. In the original processing: Cell counts per sample came from amplifying reference gene primers. Repertoires were generated with immunoSEQ multiplex PCR, while TCRdb's copy carries only in-frame clones and drops some. Clone size and the V and J calls come from that table; the DNA yielded D and trimming. The table lists 150,000 or so clones, around 85% of them singletons, with 0.63% in the top ten. Followed longitudinally, the Seattle patients had been enrolled during active infection.

This clonotype was obtained from a man aged 60 to 69 with COVID-19, enrolled during active disease. This chain links TRBV20-1 with TRBJ2-5; 12 nucleotides match TRBD2. The specimen was peripheral blood. CDR3 nucleotide sequence: TGCAGTGCTAGTAGTCCTAGCGGGGGGGCCCAAGAGACCCAGTACTTC. This translates into CSASSPSGGAQETQYF.